This entry lists 32 T cell receptor beta chains sequenced from one sample in a study of tumor-infiltrating lymphocytes in primary liver carcinoma. Blood RNA was derived from unsorted whole blood, and germline DNA was extracted too. The authors made TCR beta cDNA from approximately 490 ng total RNA with a constant-region primer. For TCR beta, libraries were produced by three nested multiplex PCR rounds using slightly modified ARM-PCR. For approximately 9 cycles apiece, the opening two PCR rounds ran with TRBV1-TRBV30 forward primers and a C-beta reverse primer. MiXCR, applied by TCRdb to the multiplex PCR reads, yields one record per CDR3 protein. Of about 200,000 distinct CDR3 sequences listed, approximately 64% were seen once; the top ten hold roughly 7%. Sequences were obtained from peripheral blood. The receptors shown here come from an older woman with primary liver carcinoma and hepatitis B virus infection.

In regard to this clonotype: A much larger clone is a single base away; this may be a read error. The chain is built from TRBV12-3 or TRBV12-4 and TRBJ2-1; 9 bases align to TRBD1. Trimming cost V 6 bases and J 8 bases; bases outside gene matches: 11. The CDR3 spans 15 residues. The CDR3 here is CASSSGTGPYDEQFF. The CDR3 bases are TGTGCCAGCAGCTCCGGGACAGGGCCATACGATGAGCAGTTCTTC.

Concerning this clonotype itself: Since a much larger clone is just one base distant, this may be a read error. The gene calls are TRBV29-1 and TRBJ1-2, with a tentative D call TRBD1 (6 bases). Germline V CDR1 and CDR2: SQVTM, ANQGSEA. The length of the CDR3 is 14 residues. This CDR3 is CSFERGVNHYGYTF. Here the CDR3 DNA reads TGCAGCTTTGAAAGGGGGGTAAATCACTATGGCTACACCTTC. Variable domain in full (rest from reference TRBV29-1 and TRBJ1-2): SAVISQKPSRDICQRGTSLTIQCQVDSQVTMMFWYRQQPGQSLTLIATANQGSEATYESGFVIDKFPISRPNLTFSTLTVSNMSPEDSSIYLCSFERGVNHYGYTFGSGTRLTVV.

This clonotype showed up many times. This chain connects TRBV29-1 to TRBJ2-6; D is perhaps TRBD1 or TRBD2 (5 bases each). Germline CDR1 and CDR2: SQVTM and ANQGSEA. Trimming pared 7 bases from V and 0 bases from J, leaving 13 bases between. The CDR3 length is 15 residues. The CDR3 bases are TGCAGCGCCCGGGACCCTAGCTCTGGGGCCAACGTCCTGACTTTC. Translating gives CSARDPSSGANVLTF.

With respect to this clonotype: Being one base from a much bigger clone, this may be a read error. This rearrangement joins TRBV14 to TRBJ2-1, with 8 bases aligning to TRBD1. Germline assignment: CDR1 SGHDN and CDR2 FVKESK. After removal of 4 bases from V and 9 bases from J, the junction contained 11 bases not matched to a gene. The CDR3 runs 15 residues. CDR3 sequence reads: CASSLGQGESSEQFF. The CDR3 nucleotides are TGTGCCAGCAGCCTAGGACAGGGAGAATCGAGTGAGCAGTTCTTC.

This clonotype was seen more than once but under ten times. The chain joins TRBV5-1 to TRBJ2-5; perhaps D is TRBD1 or TRBD2 (5 bases each). The CDR3 contains 12 residues. CDR1 SGHRS and CDR2 YFSETQ come from the germline V gene. Between the trimmed V and J ends, which lost 3 bases and 5 bases, there was a span of 8 bases. Here the CDR3 reads CASSSRGETQYF. DNA for the CDR3: TGCGCCAGCAGCTCGAGGGGCGAGACCCAGTACTTC.

In the case of this clonotype: One end of the junction fails to match germline, which may point to a read error. V usage is TRBV29-1 and J usage is TRBJ2-3; TRBD2 matches at 7 bases. Germline CDR1 reads SQVTM; CDR2 reads ANQGSEA. The CDR3 runs 15 residues. This chain's CDR3 is CNVDRLAWGTDTQYF. CDR3 coding DNA: TGCAACGTTGATCGACTAGCTTGGGGCACAGATACGCAGTATTTT.

Of note for this clonotype: A much larger clone differs by one base, so this may be a read error. The V call is TRBV5-1, the J call TRBJ2-2; 8 nucleotides match TRBD2. The CDR3 has 21 residues. Germline CDR1 is SGHRS and CDR2 is YFSETQ. DNA of the CDR3: TGCGCCAGCAGCTTGGCCTATAGTCGTTCTCAGCGGGAGTACGGCACCGGGGTGCTGTTTTTT. Protein: CASSLAYSRSQREYGTGVLFF.

A single count supports this clonotype. The CDR3 loop is CASSGPGNGGNEQFF. The CDR3 region has the DNA TGCGCCAGCAGCGGCCCGGGAAATGGGGGTAATGAGCAGTTCTTC. V usage is TRBV5-1 and J usage is TRBJ2-1, with D tentatively TRBD1 or TRBD2 (5 bases each). Trimming took off 4 bases at V and 7 bases at J, with 18 bases between the two ends. The germline V gene encodes CDR1 SGHRS and CDR2 YFSETQ. The CDR3 extends over 15 amino acids.

The chain links TRBV12-3 or TRBV12-4 to TRBJ2-3, with D possibly TRBD1 on 6 matching bases. CDR3 size: 15 residues. The V end lost 5 bases, the J end lost 0 bases, and 12 bases lay between the germline ends. This CDR3 is CASSHRARSTDTQYF. Written as DNA, the CDR3 is TGTGCCAGCAGTCACAGGGCGCGTAGCACAGATACGCAGTATTTT.

The chain uses TRBV6-1 and TRBJ2-2; D might be TRBD1 (5 bases). The V end lost 8 bases, the J end lost 4 bases, and 17 bases lay between the germline ends. The V gene's germline CDR1 is MNHNS and CDR2 SASEGT. The CDR3 extends over 15 amino acids. In nucleotides, the CDR3 is TGTGCCAGCCATCGTACAGGTATCGGCACCGGGGAGCTGTTTTTT. It translates to CASHRTGIGTGELFF.

This chain links TRBV28 with TRBJ1-2, with D uncertain. The germline CDR1 and CDR2 sequences are MDHEN and SYDVKM. With 4 bases removed from V and 4 bases from J, the gap between germline ends came to 10 bases. The CDR3 consists of 13 residues. The CDR3 reads CASSSAGFYGYTF. In DNA form, the CDR3 reads TGTGCCAGCAGTTCAGCGGGCTTCTATGGCTACACCTTC.

In regard to this clonotype: Germline is not matched at one junction end, which may reflect a read error. The chain joins TRBV10-3 to TRBJ1-5; a possible D gene is TRBD1 (5 bases). The CDR3 spans 14 residues. Germline V gene data show CDR1 as ENHRY and CDR2 as SYGVKD. CDR3 nucleotide sequence: TGTGCCATCAGTGACACTTGGGGCAATCAGCCCCAACATTTT. It translates to CAISDTWGNQPQHF.

This clonotype was seen a single time. V usage is TRBV11-2 and J usage is TRBJ2-7, with TRBD2 matching over 11 bases. The V segment lost 9 bases and the J segment 6 bases; nucleotides outside the gene matches: 10. The CDR3 loop spans 14 amino acids. Germline V gives CDR1 SGHAT, CDR2 FQNNGV. This chain's CDR3 is CARSRTSGPCEQYF. CDR3 bases: TGTGCCAGGAGCCGGACTAGCGGGCCCTGCGAGCAGTACTTC.

Remarks on this clonotype: The junction departs from germline at one end; a sequencing error may be responsible. The chain links TRBV29-1 to TRBJ2-2; TRBD2 aligns across 8 bases. Germline V gene sequence: CDR1 SQVTM, CDR2 ANQGSEA. The CDR3 totals 15 residues. DNA for the CDR3: TGCAGTGTTGGGAGAAGCGGGAGGAACACCGGGGAGCTGTTTTTT. Protein product: CSVGRSGRNTGELFF.

Note on this clonotype: The junction departs from germline at one end; a sequencing error may be responsible. The CDR3 coding sequence is TGTGCTAGCAGCCGTACCGGGGACATCGCAGGGGGTGAACACTATGGCTACACCTTC. Translation: CASSRTGDIAGGEHYGYTF. The chain has TRBV11-2 and TRBJ1-2; 7 bases agree with TRBD1. Germline V gene data show CDR1 as SGHAT and CDR2 as FQNNGV. CDR3 length: 19 residues.

Worth noting for this clonotype: This may be a read error: a much more frequent sequence differs by one nucleotide. The V and J genes are TRBV6-5 and TRBJ2-1; 8 nucleotides match TRBD2. This CDR3 is built from 18 residues. Germline V CDR1 and CDR2: MNHEY, SVGAGI. The J segment lost 6 bases and the V segment lost 6 bases, leaving 19 bases of the junction unmatched. Here the CDR3 reads CASRPTNGRGKVGNEQFF. For the CDR3, the DNA is TGTGCCAGCAGACCGACTAACGGGAGGGGTAAAGTGGGCAATGAGCAGTTCTTC.

The rearrangement joins TRBV4-1 to TRBJ2-3; D might be TRBD2 (5 bases). The germline V gene encodes CDR1 MGHRA and CDR2 YSYEKL. The CDR3 contains 16 residues. Trimming stripped 9 bases from V and 3 bases from J, with 22 bases between. This CDR3 reads CASRGGLGKITDTQYF. CDR3 DNA: TGCGCCAGTCGCGGAGGCCTGGGTAAAATTACAGATACGCAGTATTTT.

This clonotype was counted only a few times. The chain recombines TRBV30 with TRBJ2-7, with TRBD2 identical over 12 bases. The CDR3 length is 14 residues. CDR1 is GTSNPN, CDR2 SVGIG, per germline (reference sequence). V was pared by 7 bases and J by 7 bases, with 11 bases of the junction left unmatched. The CDR3 region is CAYILAGGTREQYF. DNA of the CDR3: TGTGCCTACATCCTAGCGGGAGGGACAAGGGAGCAGTACTTC.

Comment on this clonotype: One end of the junction is discordant with germline, which a read error may explain. V usage is TRBV11-2 and J usage is TRBJ2-7, with D unclear. The germline V gene encodes CDR1 SGHAT and CDR2 FQNNGV. The CDR3 runs 17 residues. In nucleotides, the CDR3 is TGTGCCAGCAACCCCACTTTGACGGCTGGCTCTAAGAACGAGCAGTATTTC. Protein sequence: CASNPTLTAGSKNEQYF.

The chain carries TRBV14 and TRBJ2-3, with a possible D match to TRBD2 (6 bases). Trimming pared 7 bases from V and 6 bases from J, leaving 20 bases between. The V gene's germline CDR1 is SGHDN and CDR2 FVKESK. The CDR3 spans 15 residues. Written as DNA, the CDR3 is TGTGCCAGCACCCCAGGAGGGGCCCTCAGGGATACGCAGTATTTT. This translates into CASTPGGALRDTQYF.

There are many counts of this clonotype. The chain joins TRBV29-1 to TRBJ2-7, with D perhaps being TRBD1 or TRBD2 (5 bases each). This CDR3 is built from 16 residues. Trimming shortened V by 7 bases and J by 2 bases, and 24 bases separated the two germline ends. Germline loops: CDR1 SQVTM, CDR2 ANQGSEA. CDR3 sequence (DNA): TGCAGCGCCATGACATCTGGGACCGGCACTCCCTACGAGCAGTACTTC. Protein product: CSAMTSGTGTPYEQYF.

This clonotype was picked up one time. The junction shows a germline mismatch at one end, possibly a read error. The chain has TRBV11-2 and TRBJ2-7, with D perhaps assigned TRBD1 or TRBD2 (5 bases each). The CDR3 length is 14 residues. Germline V gives CDR1 SGHAT, CDR2 FQNNGV. For the CDR3, the DNA is TGTGCCAGCAGCATAGCTGGGGGAATGGACGAGCACTACTTC. This encodes CASSIAGGMDEHYF.

This clonotype has just a few counts. A read error is possible here, since a much larger clone lies one base away. The chain employs TRBV4-2 and TRBJ1-2, with D uncertain. The CDR3 is 14 residues long. Germline V gene data show CDR1 as LGHNA and CDR2 as YNFKEQ. The CDR3 region is CARSQASANYGYTF. For the CDR3, the DNA is TGTGCCAGGAGCCAAGCGTCGGCCAACTATGGCTACACCTTC.

Worth noting for this clonotype: Sequence at one end of the junction differs from germline and may be a read error. The V gene is TRBV11-3, the J gene TRBJ2-1; D perhaps matches TRBD2 (5 bases). Germline lookup yields CDR1 SGHNT and CDR2 YENEEA. The CDR3 is made up of 14 amino acids. The CDR3 is CASNPASSFNEQLF. The CDR3, as DNA: TGTGCCAGCAATCCGGCTAGCTCCTTCAATGAGCAGCTCTTC.

The J gene is TRBJ2-6, the V gene TRBV7-8; D not certain. CDR1 and CDR2 (germline): SGHVS, FQNEAQ. The CDR3 extends over 16 amino acids. V was pared by 10 bases and J by 4 bases, with 20 bases between. In DNA, the CDR3 is TGTGCCACTGCCGGCCCTACCATCTCCGGGGCCAACGTCCTGACTTTC. It translates to CATAGPTISGANVLTF.

Concerning this clonotype: As the CDR3 is not closed by the conserved phenylalanine or tryptophan, this likely results from a read error. The chain couples TRBV29-1 to TRBJ2-4, with D tentatively TRBD1 or TRBD2 (6 bases each). The CDR3 is 14 residues long. Germline CDR1 SQVTM, CDR2 ANQGSEA. V was pared by 6 bases and J by 12 bases, with 24 bases between. This CDR3 is CSVLTKGSGDTQYL. Here the CDR3 DNA reads TGCAGCGTCCTGACTAAGGGGTCGGGGGACACTCAGTACCTC.

Comment on this clonotype: This could be a read error, since a much larger clone is one nucleotide away. The J gene is TRBJ2-3, the V gene TRBV12-3 or TRBV12-4, with D maybe TRBD2 (6 bases). CDR3 size: 13 residues. Trimming took off 6 bases at V and 9 bases at J, with 16 bases between the two ends. This CDR3 reads CASSASAGHTQYF. CDR3 coding DNA: TGTGCCAGCAGCGCTAGCGCCGGACACACGCAGTATTTT.

Comments on this clonotype: Relative to the germline gene, one junction end is altered; a read error may explain this. V usage is TRBV11-2 and J usage is TRBJ2-3; D gene unclear. CDR3 length: 13 amino acids. Germline CDR1 is SGHAT and CDR2 is FQNNGV. DNA of the CDR3: TGTGACAGCAGCTCCCCCTTAGTAGACACGCAGTATTTT. Its protein is CDSSSPLVDTQYF.

In its sample, this clonotype was seen once. This may arise from a read error, as a much more abundant clone is one base away. The chain carries TRBV10-2 and TRBJ2-1; a weak D match, TRBD2 (6 bases). Germline assignment: CDR1 WSHSY and CDR2 SAAADI. The CDR3 runs 15 residues. The CDR3 DNA follows: TGCGCCAGCAGTGACGTTCGAGGAGGGCCCAATGAGCAGCTCTTC. Amino acids: CASSDVRGGPNEQLF.

This clonotype was seen a few times. The genes are TRBV4-1 and TRBJ1-1; D not certain. CDR3 length equals 13 residues. Germline lookup yields CDR1 MGHRA and CDR2 YSYEKL. With 5 bases removed from V and 0 bases from J, the gap between germline ends came to 7 bases. The chain's CDR3 is CASSTRLNTEAFF. The CDR3 DNA reads TGCGCCAGCAGCACCCGGTTGAACACTGAAGCTTTCTTT.

This clonotype appeared once. The genes are TRBV30 and TRBJ2-2; the D gene is possibly TRBD1 (6 bases). The length of the CDR3 is 14 residues. In germline, CDR1 is GTSNPN, CDR2 SVGIG (reference sequence). Trimming left V 4 bases short and J 6 bases short, with 15 bases between. The CDR3 reads CAWNVRTVSGELFF. The CDR3, as DNA: TGTGCCTGGAATGTAAGGACAGTCTCCGGGGAGCTGTTTTTT.

For this clonotype: Possible read error: a much larger clone is one base away. The DNA for the CDR3 is TGTGCCAGCAATTACTCGGAGGGTGGCGAGCAGTTCTTC. This sequence encodes CASNYSEGGEQFF. The rearrangement uses TRBV6-5 and TRBJ2-1; a weak D match, TRBD2 (6 bases). Germline V gives CDR1 MNHEY, CDR2 SVGAGI. CDR3 size: 13 residues.